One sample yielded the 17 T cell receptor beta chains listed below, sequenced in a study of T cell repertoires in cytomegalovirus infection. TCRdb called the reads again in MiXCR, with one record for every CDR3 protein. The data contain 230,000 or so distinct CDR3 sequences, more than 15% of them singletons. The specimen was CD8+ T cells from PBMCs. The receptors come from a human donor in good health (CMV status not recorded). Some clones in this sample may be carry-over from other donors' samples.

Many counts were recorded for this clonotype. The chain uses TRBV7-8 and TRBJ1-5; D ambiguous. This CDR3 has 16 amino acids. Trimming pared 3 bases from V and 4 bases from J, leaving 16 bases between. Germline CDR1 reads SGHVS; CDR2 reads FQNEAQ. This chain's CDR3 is CASSFDVGLMNQPQHF. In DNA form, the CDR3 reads TGTGCCAGCAGCTTTGACGTTGGCCTGATGAATCAGCCCCAGCATTTT. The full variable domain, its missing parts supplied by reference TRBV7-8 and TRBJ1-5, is GAGVSQSPRYKVAKRGQDVALRCDPISGHVSLFWYQQALGQGPEFLTYFQNEAQLDKSGLPSDRFFAERPEGSVSTLKIQRTQQEDSAVYLCASSFDVGLMNQPQHFGDGTRLSIL.

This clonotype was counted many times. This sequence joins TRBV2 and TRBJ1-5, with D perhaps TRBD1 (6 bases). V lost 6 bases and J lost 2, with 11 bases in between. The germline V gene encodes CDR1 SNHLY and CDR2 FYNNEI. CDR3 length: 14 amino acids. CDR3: CASRDSGGNQPQHF. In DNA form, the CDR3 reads TGTGCCAGCAGGGATTCAGGGGGCAATCAGCCCCAGCATTTT.

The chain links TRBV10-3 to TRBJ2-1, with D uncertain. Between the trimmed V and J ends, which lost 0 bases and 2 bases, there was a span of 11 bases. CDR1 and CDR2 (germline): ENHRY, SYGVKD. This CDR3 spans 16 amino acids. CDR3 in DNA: TGTGCCATCAGTGAGTCCGGTGTCTTCCCCTACAATGAGCAGTTCTTC. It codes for CAISESGVFPYNEQFF.

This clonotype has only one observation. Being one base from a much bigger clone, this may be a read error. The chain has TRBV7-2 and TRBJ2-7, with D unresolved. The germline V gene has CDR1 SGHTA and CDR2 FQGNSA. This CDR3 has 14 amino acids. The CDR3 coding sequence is TGTGCCGGCAGCCCCTCGGCTCCCCACTACGAGCAGTACTTC. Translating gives CAGSPSAPHYEQYF.

CDR3 bases: TGTGCCAGCAGTTGGACACCGAACACTGAAGCTTTCTTT. This translates into CASSWTPNTEAFF. The chain is built from TRBV6-5 and TRBJ1-1, with D tentatively TRBD1 (5 bases). This CDR3 comprises 13 residues. Looked up from germline, CDR1 is MNHEY and CDR2 is SVGAGI. Trimming took off 4 bases at V and 1 base at J, with 7 bases between the two ends.

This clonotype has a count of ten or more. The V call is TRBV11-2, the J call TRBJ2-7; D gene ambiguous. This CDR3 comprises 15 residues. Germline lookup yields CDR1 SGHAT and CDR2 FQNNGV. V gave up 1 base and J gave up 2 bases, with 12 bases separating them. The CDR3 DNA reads TGTGCCAGCAGCTTAGGACCATCTGGCGCCTACGAGCAGTACTTC. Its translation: CASSLGPSGAYEQYF.

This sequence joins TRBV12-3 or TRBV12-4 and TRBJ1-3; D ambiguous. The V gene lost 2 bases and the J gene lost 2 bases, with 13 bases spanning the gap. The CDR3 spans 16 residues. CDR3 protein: CASSLSGLKAGNTIYF. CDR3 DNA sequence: TGTGCCAGCAGTTTAAGCGGACTAAAAGCTGGAAACACCATATATTTT.

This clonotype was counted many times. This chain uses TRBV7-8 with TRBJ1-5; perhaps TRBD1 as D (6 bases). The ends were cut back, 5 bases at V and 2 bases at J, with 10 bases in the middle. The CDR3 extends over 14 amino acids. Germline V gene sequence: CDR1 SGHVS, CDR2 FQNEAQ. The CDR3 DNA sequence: TGTGCCAGCAGCCTACAGGGACGCAATCAGCCCCAGCATTTT. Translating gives CASSLQGRNQPQHF.

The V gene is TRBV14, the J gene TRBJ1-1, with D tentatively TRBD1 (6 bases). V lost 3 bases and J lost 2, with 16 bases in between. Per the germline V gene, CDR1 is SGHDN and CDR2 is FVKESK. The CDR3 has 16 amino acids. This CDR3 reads CASSHTIGGLNTEAFF. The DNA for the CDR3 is TGTGCCAGCAGCCACACAATAGGGGGGTTAAACACTGAAGCTTTCTTT.

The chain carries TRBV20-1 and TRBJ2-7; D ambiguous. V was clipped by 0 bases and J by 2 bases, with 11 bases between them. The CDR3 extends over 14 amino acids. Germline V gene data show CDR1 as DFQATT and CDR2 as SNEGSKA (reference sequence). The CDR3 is CSARDRTEAYEQYF. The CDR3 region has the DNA TGCAGTGCTAGAGATCGGACGGAAGCCTACGAGCAGTACTTC.

CDR3 in amino acids: CASSGWGGSTDTQYF. In nucleotides, the CDR3 is TGTGCCAGCAGTGGCTGGGGGGGCAGCACAGATACGCAGTATTTT. This chain joins TRBV27 and TRBJ2-3, with D possibly being TRBD2 (7 bases). V lost 5 bases and J 0 bases, leaving 12 bases between the germline ends. CDR1 and CDR2 from the germline V gene are MNHEY and SMNVEV (reference sequence). The CDR3 consists of 15 residues.

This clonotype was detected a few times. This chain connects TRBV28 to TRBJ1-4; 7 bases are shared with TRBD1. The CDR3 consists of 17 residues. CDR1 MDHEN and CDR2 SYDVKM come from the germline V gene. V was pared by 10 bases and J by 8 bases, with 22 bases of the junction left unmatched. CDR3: CATCPPVADRAYEKLFF. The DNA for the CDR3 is TGTGCCACCTGCCCCCCGGTGGCCGACAGGGCTTACGAAAAACTGTTTTTT.

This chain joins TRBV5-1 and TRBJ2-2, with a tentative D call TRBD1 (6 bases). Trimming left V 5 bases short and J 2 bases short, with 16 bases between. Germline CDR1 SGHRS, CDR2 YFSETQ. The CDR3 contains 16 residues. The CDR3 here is CASRPTGTLNTGELFF. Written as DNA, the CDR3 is TGCGCCAGCAGACCAACAGGGACCCTTAACACCGGGGAGCTGTTTTTT.

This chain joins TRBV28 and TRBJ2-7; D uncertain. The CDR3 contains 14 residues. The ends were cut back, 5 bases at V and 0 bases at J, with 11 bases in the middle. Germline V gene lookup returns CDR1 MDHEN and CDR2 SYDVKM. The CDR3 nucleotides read TGTGCCAGCAGTACTTGGCTTGACTCCTACGAGCAGTACTTC. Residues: CASSTWLDSYEQYF.

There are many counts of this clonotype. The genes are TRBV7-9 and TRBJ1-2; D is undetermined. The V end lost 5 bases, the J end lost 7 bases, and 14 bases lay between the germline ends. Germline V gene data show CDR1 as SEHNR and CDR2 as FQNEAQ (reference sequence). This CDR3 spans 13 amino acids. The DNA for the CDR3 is TGTGCCAGCAGCCCACCCCCCCCTCCTGGCTACACCTTC. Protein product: CASSPPPPPGYTF.

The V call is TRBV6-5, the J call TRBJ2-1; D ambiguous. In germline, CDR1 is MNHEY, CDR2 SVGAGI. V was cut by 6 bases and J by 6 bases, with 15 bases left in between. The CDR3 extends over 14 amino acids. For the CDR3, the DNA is TGTGCCAGCAGGGATTGGATAAACGGCAATGAGCAGTTCTTC. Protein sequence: CASRDWINGNEQFF.

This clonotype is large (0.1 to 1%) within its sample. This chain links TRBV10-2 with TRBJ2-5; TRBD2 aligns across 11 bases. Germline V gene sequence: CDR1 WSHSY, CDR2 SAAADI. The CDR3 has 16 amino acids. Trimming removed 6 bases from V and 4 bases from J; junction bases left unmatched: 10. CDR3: CASRGPSGGPGETQYF. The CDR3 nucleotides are TGCGCCAGCAGAGGGCCTAGCGGGGGGCCGGGAGAGACCCAGTACTTC.